This T cell receptor (beta chain) was recorded in a study of vaccination and CD4 T cells after COVID-19 (dated by TCRdb to between 2021 and 2024). With respect to the entire study: SARS-CoV-2 positivity had been established in the convalescent patients by nasal swab PCR, and mild disease was recorded in some 10 of these patients and severe disease in one. The convalescent cohort comprised six males and four females, including two Hispanic individuals, seven Caucasians, two Asians and one multiracial person. Two doses of either the Pfizer-BioNTech BNT162b2 vaccine (n=8) or the Moderna mRNA-1273 vaccine (n=2) were administered to participants. Post-COVID blood samples were collected from convalescent patients a median of roughly 100 days after diagnosis, with a range of roughly 35 to 161 days. Post-vaccine blood samples were obtained a median of about 77 days after the second vaccine dose, with a range of roughly 13 to 250 days. Culture stimuli were overlapping spike peptide pools from SARS-CoV-2 and from the common cold coronaviruses HCoV-NL63, HCoV-OC43 and HCoV-229E. Control cultures used a CEFX viral epitope pool as positive control, an HIV-1 Nef peptide pool as negative control, or no peptide. In about 11 COVID-19 convalescent patients and 4 infection-naive healthy vaccine recipients, the spike-specific CD4+ TCR repertoire before mRNA vaccination was compared with the repertoire after mRNA vaccination.

General study outcomes and caveats: The median count of SARS-CoV-2-reactive clonotypes went up from roughly 21 after infection to 30 to 40 after vaccination, although the change was not significant. Among convalescent patients, a median roughly 84% of the SARS-CoV-2-reactive clones seen after vaccination appeared only after vaccination, which suggests priming specific to the vaccine. In convalescent patients, nearly all vaccine-specific clones (304 of 307) were found to be mono-reactive for SARS-CoV-2 spike rather than cross-reactive with common cold coronaviruses. The number of convalescent patients in the study was relatively small, and the study did not examine early timepoints following natural infection.

For this clonotype: Its antigen remains unidentified. Within one base of it there is no much larger clone, and no base qualities were kept.

The treatment or condition label on this specimen signifies: 10-day PBMC culture with coronavirus spike peptide pools or control peptides (ViraFEST assay). The ViraFEST assay was used in the study, in which antigen-specific T cells were expanded with peptide pools and expanded clonotypes were subsequently identified by TCR sequencing. Positive SARS-CoV-2 PCR tests in the convalescent patients dated from March to December 2020, before Alpha, Beta and Delta variants emerged in the United States. Each well held two million PBMCs cultured with around 10 ug/ml peptide pools in IMDM containing roughly 4.7% human AB serum and around 10 IU/ml IL-2. Half of the culture medium was replaced with fresh IL-2-containing medium on days 3 and 7. CD4+ T cells were isolated after around 11 days of culture through negative selection using the EasySep CD4+ T cell isolation kit. PBMCs were separated from whole blood using Ficoll-Paque Plus gradient centrifugation and then either used fresh or cryopreserved at -140C. Each culture condition was generally run in triplicate wells.

The CDR3 measures 13 amino acids from cysteine to phenylalanine. Only the CDR3 part of the read is kept: 39 bases, read in frame from the first base. V loses 2 bases of germline sequence and J loses 6 bases, and the interval between the two ends is 8 bases. From the germline V gene, CDR1 is SNHLY and CDR2 is FYNNEI. Libraries came from PCR. DNA from cultured CD4+ T cells was subjected to TCR sequencing with the Oncomine TCR Beta short-read assay at the Johns Hopkins FTIC core. The QIAamp micro DNA kit was used to extract genomic DNA from the cultured CD4+ T cells. Oncomine TCR Beta libraries from cultured CD4+ T cells were pooled with unique dual indexes and sequenced on an Illumina iSeq 100. Under the source paper's analysis protocol: Non-productive sequences were filtered out, and CDR3s that did not start with C, did not end with F or W, or were shorter than 7 amino acids were discarded. The MANAFEST web application was used to identify antigen-specific clonotypes by comparing peptide-stimulated wells against reference wells and other culture wells. For a clone to be called positive, the clone needed an FDR below 0.05, an odds ratio above 5, and a productive frequency above 0.1% in at least two of three replicate wells. Cross-reactive clonotypes were defined as significantly expanded in both SARS-CoV-2 spike wells and at least one common cold coronavirus spike condition. Similarity between CDR3 sequences was evaluated in R version 3.6.1 using Levenshtein distances (stringdist) and unrooted phylogenetic trees (ape). The public reads were reprocessed in TCRdb via fastp at Q25 and MiXCR, keeping in-frame beta chains. Entries are consolidated by CDR3 protein sequence, retaining the most common genes and DNA. In this record, the V and J calls reflect TCRdb's handling and not the investigators' own analysis. In all, the sample holds approximately 6,400 distinct CDR3 sequences, and over 70% of those were seen once. Jointly, the top ten make up roughly 18% of the sample.

The chain links TRBV2 with TRBJ1-5; there is no confident call for the D gene. Sequencing used CD4+ T cells from blood, cultured in vitro. The clonotype originates from a human donor who had recovered from COVID-19. Read as DNA, the sequence is TGTGCCAGCAGTGAAAGTAGGTTTCAGCCCCAGCATTTT. This translates into CASSESRFQPQHF.